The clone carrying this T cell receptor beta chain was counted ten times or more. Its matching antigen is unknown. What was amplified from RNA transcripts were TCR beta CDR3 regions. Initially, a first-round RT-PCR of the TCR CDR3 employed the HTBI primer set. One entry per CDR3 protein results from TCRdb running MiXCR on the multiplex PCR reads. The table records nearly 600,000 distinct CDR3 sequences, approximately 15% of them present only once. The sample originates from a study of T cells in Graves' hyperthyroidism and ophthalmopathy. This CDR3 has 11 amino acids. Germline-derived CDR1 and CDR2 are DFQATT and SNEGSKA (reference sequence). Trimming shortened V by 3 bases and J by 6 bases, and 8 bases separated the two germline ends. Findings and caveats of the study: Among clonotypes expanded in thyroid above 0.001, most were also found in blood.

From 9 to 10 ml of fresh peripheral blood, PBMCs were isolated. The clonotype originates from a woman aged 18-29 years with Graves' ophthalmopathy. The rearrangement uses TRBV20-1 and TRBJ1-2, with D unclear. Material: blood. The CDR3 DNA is TGCAGTGCTAGCGAAGTGGATGGCTACACCTTC. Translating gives CSASEVDGYTF.